This passage covers 32 T cell receptor beta chains from one sample sequenced in a study of cytomegalovirus exposure and HLA in healthy donors. The PCR made use of 60 Vbeta and 13 Jbeta primers. TCRdb's copy holds only in-frame clones and misses some; the assay was immunoSEQ multiplex PCR. The sample shows some 190,000 clones, 65% to 85% of them seen only once. The sequenced sample consisted of PBMCs. These receptors were obtained from a boy aged 2 to 10 in good health and CMV-seronegative.

The chain carries TRBV10-2 and TRBJ1-4; D gene unclear. The V gene lost 6 bases and the J gene lost 1 base, with 6 bases spanning the gap. This CDR3 has 13 residues. The germline gives CDR1 WSHSY, CDR2 SAAADI. The CDR3 DNA is TGCGCCAGCAGACACCTAACTAATGAAAAACTGTTTTTT. This sequence encodes CASRHLTNEKLFF.

The chain couples TRBV18 to TRBJ2-3, with 7 bases that match TRBD1. V shed 3 bases and J 4 bases; nucleotides not matched to a gene: 7. CDR1 and CDR2 (germline): KGHSH, LQKENI. The CDR3 has 15 amino acids. The CDR3 DNA is TGTGCCAGCTCACCCCAGGGGGAAGGCGCAGATACGCAGTATTTT. Protein sequence: CASSPQGEGADTQYF.

In its sample, this clone was seen once. This sequence joins TRBV4-3 and TRBJ2-7, with 13 positions matching TRBD2. This CDR3 contains 19 residues. V lost 1 base and J lost 4; bases outside the gene matches: 13. The V gene's germline CDR1 is LGHNA and CDR2 YSLEER. The CDR3 DNA is TGCGCCAGCAGCCAAGGGACGGGACTAGCGGGGAGCAAACGATACGAGCAGTACTTC. It yields the protein CASSQGTGLAGSKRYEQYF.

This chain joins TRBV27 and TRBJ1-1, with 12 bases fitting TRBD1. Trimming at V came to 4 bases and at J to 5 bases, leaving 5 bases not matched to a gene. This CDR3 has 15 amino acids. Germline V lookup: CDR1 MNHEY, CDR2 SMNVEV (reference sequence). For the CDR3, the DNA is TGTGCCAGCAGTTCGGGACAGGGGGCGTGGACTGAAGCTTTCTTT. It translates to CASSSGQGAWTEAFF.

The chain employs TRBV5-1 and TRBJ1-2; unclear D gene. Deletions cut 3 bases from V and 6 bases from J, with 12 bases between. The germline gives CDR1 SGHRS, CDR2 YFSETQ. The CDR3 has 13 residues. The CDR3 loop reads CASSSGGPNGYTF. The DNA of the CDR3 is TGCGCCAGCAGCTCTGGTGGGCCGAATGGCTACACCTTC. Supplemented by reference TRBV5-1 and TRBJ1-2, the full variable domain reads KAGVTQTPRYLIKTRGQQVTLSCSPISGHRSVSWYQQTPGQGLQFLFEYFSETQRNKGNFPGRFSGRQFSNSRSEMNVSTLELGDSALYLCASSSGGPNGYTFGSGTRLTVV.

The chain has TRBV14 and TRBJ2-7, with D perhaps TRBD2 (7 bases). Germline V gives CDR1 SGHDN, CDR2 FVKESK. V was shortened by 5 bases and J by 3 bases, with 17 bases between the two germline ends. The CDR3 has 15 amino acids. This CDR3 is CASSVGGLGVYEQYF. CDR3 DNA: TGTGCCAGCAGCGTCGGGGGGCTAGGGGTCTACGAGCAGTACTTC. Full variable domain (remainder filled in from reference TRBV14 and TRBJ2-7): EAGVTQFPSHSVIEKGQTVTLRCDPISGHDNLYWYRRVMGKEIKFLLHFVKESKQDESGMPNNRFLAERTGGTYSTLKVQPAELEDSGVYFCASSVGGLGVYEQYFGPGTRLTVT.

This clone has a single count. CDR3 protein: CASSAGLAGALEQFF. In DNA, the CDR3 is TGTGCCAGCAGCGCGGGACTAGCGGGAGCCCTTGAGCAGTTCTTC. This rearrangement joins TRBV5-4 to TRBJ2-1, with 14 bases aligning to TRBD2. The length of the CDR3 is 15 residues. Per germline, CDR1 SGHNT and CDR2 YYREEE (reference sequence). After removal of 4 bases from V and 9 bases from J, the junction contained 6 bases not matched to a gene.

A single count supports this clone. V gene TRBV5-4 combines with J gene TRBJ2-1; 7 bases map to TRBD1. The CDR3 has 17 residues. The germline V gene encodes CDR1 SGHNT and CDR2 YYREEE (reference sequence). V was clipped by 4 bases and J by 9 bases; unmatched bases: 19. The CDR3 nucleotides read TGTGCCAGCAGCCCGGGAAGGGGGCGCGCTTGGAACACTGAGCAGTTCTTC. Residues: CASSPGRGRAWNTEQFF.

This clone has a handful of counts. The CDR3 sequence is CASSGRTSGGTDTQYF. The DNA for the CDR3 is TGTGCCAGCAGTGGGCGGACTAGCGGGGGCACAGATACGCAGTATTTT. The J gene is TRBJ2-3, the V gene TRBV6-1, with 12 bases identical to TRBD2. The V gene end was trimmed by 4 bases and the J gene end by 1 base; junction bases not matched to a gene: 3. The CDR3 extends over 16 amino acids. Germline V gene sequence: CDR1 MNHNS, CDR2 SASEGT.

The chain joins TRBV6-5 to TRBJ2-1, with 8 bases identical to TRBD2. CDR3 size: 14 residues. Germline CDR1 reads MNHEY; CDR2 reads SVGAGI. V gave up 5 bases and J gave up 7 bases; unmatched junction bases: 7. The CDR3 loop is CASSRAGAENEQFF. CDR3 bases: TGTGCCAGCAGTCGAGCGGGGGCAGAGAATGAGCAGTTCTTC.

The chain employs TRBV29-1 and TRBJ1-3; 7 bases match TRBD1. V lost 6 bases and J lost 4; bases outside the gene matches: 9. The V gene's germline CDR1 is SQVTM and CDR2 ANQGSEA. This CDR3 is built from 14 residues. CDR3 DNA: TGCAGCGTCTCAGAGACGACAGGGGGAAACACCATATATTTT. Amino acids: CSVSETTGGNTIYF.

The rearrangement uses TRBV27 and TRBJ2-7, with D possibly TRBD2 on 5 matching bases. Trimming removed 2 bases at V and 0 bases at J, with 11 bases between. CDR3 length: 15 amino acids. Germline V gene data show CDR1 as MNHEY and CDR2 as SMNVEV (reference sequence). Here the CDR3 reads CASSLRLGSSYEQYF. DNA for the CDR3: TGTGCCAGCAGTTTAAGGCTAGGGAGCTCCTACGAGCAGTACTTC.

This CDR3 is CASSQGGLEKLFF. In nucleotides, the CDR3 is TGCGCCAGCAGCCAAGGAGGGCTCGAAAAACTGTTTTTT. The chain joins TRBV4-1 to TRBJ1-4; no definite D call. Germline V gene data show CDR1 as MGHRA and CDR2 as YSYEKL. V was shortened by 1 base and J by 8 bases, with 8 bases between the two germline ends. This CDR3 has 13 residues.

The CDR3 reads CASSVEQAAGRNEQFF. The CDR3 nucleotides read TGTGCCAGCAGCGTAGAACAAGCGGCCGGCCGCAATGAGCAGTTCTTC. The chain joins TRBV9 to TRBJ2-1, with TRBD2 as a possible D gene (5 bases). Trimming removed 0 bases at V and 6 bases at J, with 16 bases between. Germline V gene sequence: CDR1 SGDLS, CDR2 YYNGEE. This CDR3 has 16 amino acids.

There are a few counts of this clone. This chain links TRBV29-1 with TRBJ2-7, with 7 bases identical to TRBD1. The CDR3 extends over 13 amino acids. Trimming took 7 bases from V and 0 from J; bases not matched to a gene: 6. The germline V gene has CDR1 SQVTM and CDR2 ANQGSEA. CDR3 sequence: CSARQGSSYEQYF. DNA of the CDR3: TGCAGCGCGCGACAGGGTAGCTCCTACGAGCAGTACTTC.

V and J are TRBV27 and TRBJ1-6; 7 bases match TRBD1. Trimming took 4 bases from V and 9 from J; bases not matched to a gene: 12. CDR3 length: 16 residues. Germline assignment: CDR1 MNHEY and CDR2 SMNVEV (reference sequence). This CDR3 is CASSYTTGRVSSPLHF. Here the CDR3 DNA reads TGTGCCAGCAGTTATACGACAGGGCGGGTTAGTTCACCCCTCCACTTT.

The chain combines TRBV5-4 with TRBJ2-6; maybe TRBD1 (7 bases). The germline V gene has CDR1 SGHNT and CDR2 YYREEE (reference sequence). Deletions cut 4 bases from V and 13 bases from J, with 15 bases between. The CDR3 extends over 13 amino acids. For the CDR3, the DNA is TGTGCCAGCAGCGGAAGGACAGGAGGGGTCCTGACTTTC. Residues: CASSGRTGGVLTF.

The CDR3 sequence: CASSILPLADRVSGYTF. CDR3 bases: TGTGCCAGTAGTATATTACCGCTGGCGGACAGGGTGAGTGGCTACACCTTC. The chain has TRBV19 and TRBJ1-2; 8 positions agree with TRBD1. Germline CDR1 reads LNHDA; CDR2 reads SQIVND (reference sequence). The CDR3 is 17 residues long. The trim removed 2 bases at V and 7 bases at J, leaving 15 bases unmatched.

The V call is TRBV4-1, the J call TRBJ1-2, with TRBD1 matching over 11 bases. The V and J ends lost 2 bases and 5 bases, in that order; junction bases with no gene match: 13. The CDR3 contains 18 residues. Germline V gene data show CDR1 as MGHRA and CDR2 as YSYEKL. CDR3 protein: CASSQHRTGGHSKYGYTF. In nucleotides, the CDR3 is TGCGCCAGCAGCCAACATCGGACAGGGGGCCACTCAAAATATGGCTACACCTTC.

This clone is a singleton in its sample. J is TRBJ1-1 and V is TRBV10-3; TRBD1 might be the D (5 bases). The CDR3 covers 16 residues. The V and J ends lost 0 bases and 0 bases respectively, with 11 bases between them. Germline V CDR1 and CDR2: ENHRY, SYGVKD. CDR3: CAISESRPGLNTEAFF. The CDR3 bases are TGTGCCATCAGTGAGTCGAGACCAGGGCTGAACACTGAAGCTTTCTTT.

CDR3 in DNA: TGTGCCAGCAGCACTCGCCCCCTAGCGGAAGAGACCCAGTACTTC. Translated: CASSTRPLAEETQYF. The chain links TRBV7-2 to TRBJ2-5, with 7 bases fitting TRBD2. CDR3 length: 15 residues. Germline V gene lookup returns CDR1 SGHTA and CDR2 FQGNSA. V dropped 5 bases and J dropped 3; count of bases not matched to a gene: 9.

V and J are TRBV7-8 and TRBJ2-7; 7 positions match TRBD2. In germline, CDR1 is SGHVS, CDR2 FQNEAQ. After removal of 4 bases from V and 2 bases from J, the junction contained 11 bases not matched to a gene. There are 16 residues in the CDR3. The CDR3 sequence is CASSSHRLADTYEQYF. CDR3 sequence (DNA): TGTGCCAGCAGCTCCCATAGGCTAGCGGATACCTACGAGCAGTACTTC.

Here the CDR3 reads CASSVEGDSYNEQFF. CDR3 sequence (DNA): TGTGCCAGCAGCGTAGAAGGGGACTCCTACAATGAGCAGTTCTTC. The chain uses TRBV9 and TRBJ2-1; a weak D match, TRBD1 (5 bases). Trimming left V 0 bases short and J 0 bases short, with 7 bases between. Germline values: CDR1 SGDLS, CDR2 YYNGEE. This CDR3 is 15 amino acids long.

The rearrangement links TRBV4-2 to TRBJ1-2; possibly TRBD1 for D (5 bases). CDR3 length equals 17 residues. Trimming took off 4 bases at V and 0 bases at J, with 18 bases between the two ends. Germline CDR1 and CDR2: LGHNA and YNFKEQ. CDR3 in amino acids: CASSPRKGSGANYGYTF. In DNA, the CDR3 is TGTGCCAGCAGCCCACGTAAAGGGTCGGGGGCTAACTATGGCTACACCTTC.

This clone was counted once. The chain is built from TRBV5-1 and TRBJ1-2; weak D call: TRBD1 (5 bases). Germline V CDR1 and CDR2: SGHRS, YFSETQ. The CDR3 is 15 residues long. The V end lost 0 bases, the J end lost 9 bases, and 18 bases lay between the germline ends. For the CDR3, the DNA is TGCGCCAGCAGCTTGGGCTACAGGTCTAAGGGTAGCTACACCTTC. Its protein is CASSLGYRSKGSYTF.

This chain uses TRBV5-4 with TRBJ1-4; D possibly corresponds to TRBD1 (6 bases). The germline V gene encodes CDR1 SGHNT and CDR2 YYREEE (reference sequence). The CDR3 is made up of 13 amino acids. Trimming cost V 4 bases and J 8 bases, with 12 bases left between them. CDR3 residues: CASSTADREKLFF. CDR3 sequence (DNA): TGTGCCAGCAGCACGGCTGACAGGGAAAAACTGTTTTTT.

The chain is built from TRBV5-5 and TRBJ1-1; no definite D call. V shed 0 bases and J shed 1 base, with 16 bases lying between them. The germline V gene has CDR1 SGHKS and CDR2 YYEKEE (reference sequence). The CDR3 sequence is 17 residues long. The CDR3 here is CASSLEWRRAANTEAFF. In DNA, the CDR3 is TGTGCCAGCAGCTTGGAGTGGCGGCGAGCAGCGAACACTGAAGCTTTCTTT. The full variable domain, rest sourced from reference TRBV5-5 and TRBJ1-1, is DAGVTQSPTHLIKTRGQQVTLRCSPISGHKSVSWYQQVLGQGPQFIFQYYEKEERGRGNFPDRFSARQFPNYSSELNVNALLLGDSALYLCASSLEWRRAANTEAFFGQGTRLTVV.

This clone has a single count. J is TRBJ1-1 and V is TRBV5-4; D perhaps matches TRBD1 (5 bases). The CDR3 is made up of 13 amino acids. Germline values: CDR1 SGHNT, CDR2 YYREEE (reference sequence). V lost 2 bases and J 7 bases, leaving 12 bases between the germline ends. The CDR3 DNA sequence: TGTGCCAGCAGCTTAGTCGCAGGGAATGAAGCTTTCTTT. Translating gives CASSLVAGNEAFF.

The sample holds a few counts of this clone. V and J are TRBV5-4 and TRBJ1-1; D may be TRBD1 (5 bases). V dropped 3 bases and J dropped 5 bases, with 14 bases sitting between them. Germline V gives CDR1 SGHNT, CDR2 YYREEE (reference sequence). This CDR3 is 14 amino acids long. CDR3 sequence (DNA): TGTGCCAGCAGCTACCCGGGCGGGACTACTGAAGCTTTCTTT. Translated, it gives CASSYPGGTTEAFF.

The J gene is TRBJ1-1, the V gene TRBV6-1; the D gene is possibly TRBD1 (5 bases). The germline V gene has CDR1 MNHNS and CDR2 SASEGT. V was shortened by 0 bases and J by 1 base, with 18 bases between the two germline ends. The CDR3 totals 18 residues. The CDR3 DNA sequence: TGTGCCAGCAGTGAAGCGCTTGGGGAGGGGCGGAAGAACACTGAAGCTTTCTTT. Amino acid sequence: CASSEALGEGRKNTEAFF.

This chain connects TRBV2 to TRBJ2-3; 8 nucleotides match TRBD2. V was clipped by 1 base and J by 6 bases; unmatched bases: 12. This CDR3 is built from 17 residues. CDR1 is SNHLY, CDR2 FYNNEI, per germline. CDR3 nucleotides: TGTGCCAGCAGTGAAGACGGGTCGGGGGGGCCGGGTGATACGCAGTATTTT. This translates into CASSEDGSGGPGDTQYF.

The rearrangement joins TRBV10-1 to TRBJ2-1, with a tentative D call TRBD2 (6 bases). Germline CDR1 WNHNN, CDR2 SYGVQD (reference sequence). The CDR3 covers 15 residues. Trimming took 5 bases from V and 0 from J, leaving 11 bases between them. The CDR3 coding sequence is TGCGCCAGCAGTAAGGACTACAGCTCCTACAATGAGCAGTTCTTC. Its translation is CASSKDYSSYNEQFF.